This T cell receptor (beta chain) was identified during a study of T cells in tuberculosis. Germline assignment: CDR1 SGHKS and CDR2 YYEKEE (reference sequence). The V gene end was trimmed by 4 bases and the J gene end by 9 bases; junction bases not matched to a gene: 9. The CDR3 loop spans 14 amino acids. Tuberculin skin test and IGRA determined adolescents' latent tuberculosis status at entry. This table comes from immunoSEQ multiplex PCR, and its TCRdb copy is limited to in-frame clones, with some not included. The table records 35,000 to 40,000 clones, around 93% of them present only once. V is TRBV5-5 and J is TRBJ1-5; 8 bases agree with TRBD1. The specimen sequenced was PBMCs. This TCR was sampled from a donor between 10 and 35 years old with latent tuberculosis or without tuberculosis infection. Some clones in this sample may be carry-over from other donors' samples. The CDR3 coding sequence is TGTGCCAGCAGCACCGGACAGGGTGGGGGGCCCCAGCATTTT. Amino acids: CASSTGQGGGPQHF.